This T cell receptor beta chain is drawn from a study of regulatory T cells in long-lasting Graves disease. V was pared by 4 bases and J by 2 bases, with 9 bases between. The CDR3 covers 14 residues. This clonotype showed up just a few times. For TCR beta, libraries came from iRepertoire HTBI primers and Arm-PCR of CDR3 regions. TCRdb re-derived calls from the multiplex PCR reads in MiXCR, one entry per CDR3 protein. The sample holds roughly 700,000 distinct CDR3 sequences; 30% are singletons and the top ten take around 42%. The time point here: persistent/refractory GD, antithyroid drugs over 5 years with positive TRAb. The TCR library was prepared using RNA isolated from PBMCs. A roughly 8.7-milliliter sample of peripheral blood was drawn into EDTA tubes.

The TCR originated in a female donor with Graves disease. The material sequenced was peripheral blood mononuclear cells (PBMCs), taken when the disease was refractory, from a patient treated with antithyroid drugs. The chain links TRBV12-3 or TRBV12-4 to TRBJ1-5; D is possibly TRBD1 (5 bases). The CDR3, as DNA: TGTGCCAGCAGTTGGTCACAGGGCAATCAGCCCCAGCATTTT. Its protein is CASSWSQGNQPQHF.